Each of the 27 T cell receptor beta chains below was sequenced from the same sample in a study of healthy donors' naive CD4 and CD8 T cells (dated by TCRdb to the mid-2010s). The sequencing machine was a 454 GS FLX Titanium. A previously published linear amplification protocol was used to construct TCR libraries from roughly 500 ng of total RNA. The raw public reads went through TCRdb reprocessing: fastp at Q25, MiXCR clone calling, in-frame beta chains kept. Each CDR3 protein gets just one entry, which takes the most common genes and DNA from the rows behind it. This sample holds some 190,000 distinct CDR3 sequences; around three quarters were observed only once. The ten most abundant clones make up roughly 2.4% of the sample. Material for sequencing was naive CD4+ and CD8+ T cells sorted from blood, pooled from several donors. Sample cell subset or site, as interpreted from the label and publication: FACS-sorted naive CD4+ (CD45RO-CD45RA+) and naive CD8+ (CD45RA+CD27bright) T cells. The receptors come from a pool of human donors in good health; the sample pools cells from several healthy donors.

The V call is TRBV4-2, the J call TRBJ2-1, with 7 nucleotides matching TRBD2. Germline V gene data show CDR1 as LGHNA and CDR2 as YNFKEQ. V dropped 4 bases and J dropped 1; count of bases not matched to a gene: 10. The CDR3 spans 17 residues. The CDR3 sequence: CASSLVGSSGSYNEQFF. The CDR3 DNA is TGTGCCAGCAGCCTCGTTGGGTCTAGCGGTTCCTACAATGAGCAGTTCTTC.

The rearrangement uses TRBV4-3 and TRBJ1-5; perhaps TRBD1 as D (6 bases). Germline CDR1 LGHNA, CDR2 YSLEER. Trimming left V 6 bases short and J 2 bases short, with 17 bases between. The CDR3 extends over 16 amino acids. The CDR3 DNA reads as TGCGCCAGCAGGACTTCAGGGGAGGCGGGCAATCAGCCCCAGCATTTT. Residues: CASRTSGEAGNQPQHF.

With regard to this clonotype: The DNA is omitted, as the CDR3 cannot be located on it reliably, and the CDR3 follows TCRdb's listing. The chain is built from TRBV4-3 and TRBJ2-3; the table's D call of TRBD2 was not tested on the DNA. The CDR3 contains 19 residues when both ends are counted. Germline CDR1 LGHNA, CDR2 YSLEER. This chain's CDR3 is CASSQDSSFGEGGTDTQYF.

The chain employs TRBV29-1 and TRBJ1-2, with D perhaps TRBD1 (5 bases). The CDR3 runs to 12 residues. The germline V gene has CDR1 SQVTM and CDR2 ANQGSEA. Trimming pared 7 bases from V and 5 bases from J, leaving 14 bases between. The CDR3 sequence: CSAHLGGYGYTF. The CDR3 DNA reads TGCAGCGCCCACCTCGGGGGATATGGCTACACCTTC.

The chain combines TRBV2 with TRBJ1-2; possible D gene TRBD1, 6 bases. The CDR3 length is 14 residues. Germline values: CDR1 SNHLY, CDR2 FYNNEI. V gave up 7 bases and J gave up 7 bases, with 19 bases separating them. This CDR3 reads CASKETQGLVGYTF. CDR3 coding DNA: TGTGCCAGCAAAGAAACACAGGGATTAGTTGGCTACACCTTC.

This clonotype has a single count. The junction does not match germline at one end; this may be a read error. The chain has TRBV27 and TRBJ2-3; D not resolved. The CDR3 sequence is 16 residues long. Germline lookup yields CDR1 MNHEY and CDR2 SMNVEV (reference sequence). CDR3 protein: CAGSSGGVRITDTQYF. The CDR3 nucleotides are TGTGCCGGCAGTTCAGGTGGGGTTAGGATCACAGATACGCAGTATTTT.

J is TRBJ1-2 and V is TRBV29-1; no definite D call. Trimming took 8 bases from V and 4 from J, leaving 5 bases between them. This CDR3 has 9 residues. The V gene's germline CDR1 is SQVTM and CDR2 ANQGSEA. CDR3 residues: CSPLYGYTF. The CDR3, as DNA: TGCAGCCCTCTCTATGGCTACACCTTC.

This chain uses TRBV19 with TRBJ1-1; unclear D gene. Germline values: CDR1 LNHDA, CDR2 SQIVND (reference sequence). Between the trimmed V and J ends, which lost 7 bases and 0 bases, there was a span of 9 bases. CDR3 size: 13 residues. CDR3 in DNA: TGTGCCAGTACGCCACAGATGAACACTGAAGCTTTCTTT. Its protein product is CASTPQMNTEAFF.

The chain employs TRBV29-1 and TRBJ2-3; 10 bases agree with TRBD1. Looked up from germline, CDR1 is SQVTM and CDR2 is ANQGSEA. J lost 2 bases, V lost 5 bases, and 4 bases had no gene match. The CDR3 has 14 residues. DNA of the CDR3: TGCAGCGTTATAGGGACAGGGGTCACAGATACGCAGTATTTT. Its translation: CSVIGTGVTDTQYF.

This chain links TRBV19 with TRBJ2-4; D may be TRBD1 (6 bases). The germline CDR1 and CDR2 sequences are LNHDA and SQIVND (reference sequence). The V gene lost 10 bases and the J gene lost 1 base, with 23 bases spanning the gap. There are 17 residues in the CDR3. DNA for the CDR3: TGTGCCACCCTGCCCCCGACAGGACGCGGGGCCAAAAACATTCAGTACTTC. It is translated as CATLPPTGRGAKNIQYF.

The chain carries TRBV29-1 and TRBJ2-7; D may match TRBD1 or TRBD2 (6 bases each). Trimming took 5 bases from V and 8 from J, leaving 13 bases between them. The CDR3 is 11 residues long. The germline V gene encodes CDR1 SQVTM and CDR2 ANQGSEA. The CDR3 protein is CSVPGGGKQYF. CDR3 in DNA: TGCAGCGTTCCCGGAGGGGGAAAGCAGTACTTC.

The chain is built from TRBV4-3 and TRBJ2-4, with D unresolved. V shed 0 bases and J shed 0 bases, with 12 bases lying between them. Germline V lookup: CDR1 LGHNA, CDR2 YSLEER. The CDR3 length is 17 residues. The chain's CDR3 is CASSQDLKALAKNIQYF. CDR3 nucleotide sequence: TGCGCCAGCAGCCAAGATCTGAAAGCGCTAGCCAAAAACATTCAGTACTTC.

This clonotype was counted a single time. The chain uses TRBV30 and TRBJ1-1; D is unclear. Germline V CDR1 and CDR2: GTSNPN, SVGIG (reference sequence). The CDR3 runs to 14 residues. V lost 3 bases, J lost 0 bases, and 11 bases lay in between. The CDR3 loop reads CAWSLNRMNTEAFF. CDR3 bases: TGTGCCTGGAGCCTGAACAGAATGAACACTGAAGCTTTCTTT. The entire variable domain, with the rest obtained from reference TRBV30 and TRBJ1-1, is as follows: SQTIHQWPATLVQPVGSPLSLECTVEGTSNPNLYWYRQAAGRGLQLLFYSVGIGQISSEVPQNLSASRPQDRQFILSSKKLLLSDSGFYLCAWSLNRMNTEAFFGQGTRLTVV.

The chain has TRBV29-1 and TRBJ2-5; D uncertain. Trimming cost V 1 base and J 3 bases, with 9 bases left between them. The germline V gene has CDR1 SQVTM and CDR2 ANQGSEA. The CDR3 has 13 amino acids. CDR3: CSVEGPDEETQYF. The CDR3, as DNA: TGCAGCGTTGAAGGACCAGATGAAGAGACCCAGTACTTC.

This clonotype was recorded a few times. Here the CDR3 reads CSAGRSTRDGYTF. The CDR3 DNA reads as TGCAGCGCCGGTCGGTCCACACGGGATGGCTACACCTTC. V gene TRBV29-1 combines with J gene TRBJ1-2; no definite D call. CDR1 and CDR2 from the germline V gene are SQVTM and ANQGSEA. CDR3 length equals 13 residues. The V and J ends lost 7 bases and 6 bases respectively, with 18 bases between them.

V usage is TRBV6-2 or TRBV6-3 and J usage is TRBJ1-1, with a possible D match to TRBD1 (5 bases). V was shortened by 5 bases and J by 7 bases, with 23 bases between the two germline ends. Germline lookup yields CDR1 MNHEY and CDR2 SVGEGT. The CDR3 totals 16 residues. CDR3 region: CASSQRGGVSPNEAFF. The DNA for the CDR3 is TGTGCCAGCAGTCAACGAGGAGGGGTAAGCCCAAATGAAGCTTTCTTT.

DNA for the CDR3: TGTGCCAGCAGTTATCTCCCGGGACAGCTCACTGAAGCTTTCTTT. Its translation: CASSYLPGQLTEAFF. This chain joins TRBV6-5 and TRBJ1-1, with TRBD1 matching 7 bases. The CDR3 runs 15 residues. Germline V gene sequence: CDR1 MNHEY, CDR2 SVGAGI. Trimming took 3 bases from V and 4 from J; bases not matched to a gene: 8.

The chain carries TRBV30 and TRBJ1-1; tentative D call: TRBD1 (5 bases). The CDR3 has 14 amino acids. Trimming took off 3 bases at V and 3 bases at J, with 14 bases between the two ends. Looked up from germline, CDR1 is GTSNPN and CDR2 is SVGIG (reference sequence). Here the CDR3 DNA reads TGTGCCTGGAGGGGGCCAGGGTTCGACACTGAAGCTTTCTTT. Encoded protein: CAWRGPGFDTEAFF.

The chain combines TRBV29-1 with TRBJ1-2; D uncertain. The V end was cut by 7 bases, the J end by 7 bases, with 19 bases between. This CDR3 region has 13 residues. Germline CDR1 reads SQVTM; CDR2 reads ANQGSEA. CDR3 protein: CSAQSEGSAGYTF. CDR3 DNA sequence: TGCAGCGCCCAGAGCGAGGGATCTGCTGGCTACACCTTC.

The V and J genes are TRBV7-2 and TRBJ2-5; 10 nucleotides match TRBD1. The CDR3 extends over 15 amino acids. V lost 1 base and J lost 3; bases outside the gene matches: 2. Germline lookup yields CDR1 SGHTA and CDR2 FQGNSA. CDR3 coding DNA: TGTGCCAGCAGCTTAGTAGGGACAGGGGAAGAGACCCAGTACTTC. Its translation is CASSLVGTGEETQYF.

The chain couples TRBV27 to TRBJ2-1, with TRBD2 matching over 8 bases. The CDR3 loop spans 14 amino acids. V was clipped by 2 bases and J by 6 bases; unmatched bases: 3. Germline V gene sequence: CDR1 MNHEY, CDR2 SMNVEV (reference sequence). The CDR3 DNA sequence: TGTGCCAGCAGTTTAGGAGCGGGAGTCAATGAGCAGTTCTTC. Protein sequence: CASSLGAGVNEQFF.

The chain links TRBV6-2 or TRBV6-3 to TRBJ2-3; 8 bases agree with TRBD1. The CDR3 runs 15 residues. The V gene end was trimmed by 6 bases and the J gene end by 1 base; junction bases not matched to a gene: 6. Germline V CDR1 and CDR2: MNHEY, SVGEGT. CDR3 protein: CASSGQGIRTDTQYF. CDR3 nucleotide sequence: TGTGCCAGCAGCGGACAGGGTATTCGCACAGATACGCAGTATTTT.

V is TRBV5-4 and J is TRBJ2-7, with 7 bases identical to TRBD1. With V trimmed by 3 bases and J by 3 bases, 15 bases remained unmatched. This CDR3 comprises 17 residues. CDR1 is SGHNT and CDR2 is YYREEE in the germline V gene (reference sequence). CDR3 nucleotide sequence: TGTGCCAGCAGCTCCCGATCCGGGACAGAAAATTTCTACGAGCAGTACTTC. Its translation is CASSSRSGTENFYEQYF.

This sequence joins TRBV29-1 and TRBJ1-3; tentative D call: TRBD1 (5 bases). Germline V gene sequence: CDR1 SQVTM, CDR2 ANQGSEA. The V end lost 2 bases, the J end lost 4 bases, and 9 bases lay between the germline ends. This CDR3 comprises 13 residues. The CDR3 sequence is CSVEKRGGNTIYF. In DNA, the CDR3 is TGCAGCGTTGAAAAGAGGGGAGGAAACACCATATATTTT.

The gene calls are TRBV29-1 and TRBJ1-1, with D perhaps TRBD1 (6 bases). Trimming pared 4 bases from V and 2 bases from J, leaving 14 bases between. The CDR3 covers 14 residues. Germline CDR1 is SQVTM and CDR2 is ANQGSEA. The CDR3 nucleotides are TGCAGCGTTGCCGGACAGACACTAAACACTGAAGCTTTCTTT. It yields the protein CSVAGQTLNTEAFF.

In its sample, this clonotype was seen a few times. The chain uses TRBV29-1 and TRBJ1-4, with D possibly being TRBD1 (5 bases). This CDR3 has 13 residues. The V end lost 5 bases, the J end lost 5 bases, and 12 bases lay between the germline ends. Looked up from germline, CDR1 is SQVTM and CDR2 is ANQGSEA. CDR3 nucleotide sequence: TGCAGCGTTTCTGGGGGGTGGAATGAAAAACTGTTTTTT. Amino acids: CSVSGGWNEKLFF.

The J gene is TRBJ2-1, the V gene TRBV29-1; 9 nucleotides align to TRBD2. There are 15 residues in the CDR3. Per the germline V gene, CDR1 is SQVTM and CDR2 is ANQGSEA. V lost 2 bases to trimming and J lost 2 bases; unmatched junction nucleotides: 4. CDR3 coding DNA: TGCAGCGTTGAACGGCTAGCGGGGCCCTACAATGAGCAGTTCTTC. It yields the protein CSVERLAGPYNEQFF.